The next 4 T cell receptor beta chains were all read from a single sample in a study of CD4 T cells in relation to SARS-CoV-2 and coronaviruses. CD4+ T cells from unexposed donors were obtained before the COVID-19 pandemic (2011-2018). The cells were cultured for 9 to 11 days before CD4+ T cells were isolated. The repertoire was sequenced with immunoSEQ multiplex PCR; TCRdb's copy has only in-frame clones and lacks some. This sample yields 25,000 to 35,000 clones, of which about 75% are seen a single time; less than 20% belongs to the top ten. No cognate antigen is known for these TCRs. The sample was CD4+ T cells from PBMCs, cultured in vitro. The receptors stem from a human donor in good health.

The sample holds a few counts of this clone. The rearrangement joins TRBV9 to TRBJ1-3; tentative D call: TRBD1 (5 bases). Trimming pared 4 bases from V and 0 bases from J, leaving 11 bases between. CDR3 size: 15 residues. Germline V gives CDR1 SGDLS, CDR2 YYNGEE. The CDR3 DNA is TGTGCCAGCAGCCCCGGGGGGGTCTCTGGAAACACCATATATTTT. It is translated as CASSPGGVSGNTIYF.

V and J are TRBV29-1 and TRBJ2-2; D is possibly TRBD1 (6 bases). Trimming removed 6 bases at V and 6 bases at J, with 14 bases between. Germline loops: CDR1 SQVTM, CDR2 ANQGSEA. The CDR3 contains 13 residues. This CDR3 reads CSVVRGSSGELFF. The CDR3 DNA is TGCAGCGTAGTAAGGGGGTCCTCCGGGGAGCTGTTTTTT.

This chain uses TRBV2 with TRBJ1-6; 9 nucleotides agree with TRBD1. Trimming took 7 bases from V and 9 from J; bases not matched to a gene: 4. This CDR3 spans 13 amino acids. The germline V gene encodes CDR1 SNHLY and CDR2 FYNNEI. The CDR3 is CASKGQGSSPLHF. CDR3 DNA: TGTGCCAGCAAGGGACAGGGCTCTTCACCCCTCCACTTT.

The rearrangement joins TRBV5-3 to TRBJ1-5; D perhaps matches TRBD1 (6 bases). TRBV5-3 belongs to the ORF category, with a function that is uncertain. CDR3 length: 19 amino acids. The V and J ends lost 4 bases and 0 bases respectively, with 23 bases between them. The CDR3 coding sequence is TGTGCCAGAAGCGGACTGAAGACAGGCAGATATTATAGCAATCAGCCCCAGCATTTT. It encodes CARSGLKTGRYYSNQPQHF.